Listed here are 21 T cell receptor beta chains from one sample, sequenced in a study of blood T cell repertoires in COVID-19. Repertoires were generated with immunoSEQ multiplex PCR, while TCRdb's copy carries only in-frame clones and drops some. The table has approximately 150,000 clones, about 80% seen once. Specimen: PBMCs or T cells enriched from blood (not recorded which). The source of these receptors is a woman aged 70-85 years in a cohort exposed to, infected with or recovered from COVID-19 (not recorded which).

The chain couples TRBV10-3 to TRBJ2-2, with 7 bases identical to TRBD2. This CDR3 region has 14 residues. CDR1 ENHRY and CDR2 SYGVKD come from the germline V gene. Trimming took 7 bases from V and 4 from J; bases not matched to a gene: 6. This CDR3 is CAITQGGVTGELFF. CDR3 nucleotide sequence: TGTGCCATCACCCAGGGAGGGGTCACCGGGGAGCTGTTTTTT.

This clone was counted once. CDR3 bases: TGTGCCAGCAGTCCCGACTGGAACACTGAAGCTTTCTTT. It codes for CASSPDWNTEAFF. The rearrangement joins TRBV27 to TRBJ1-1; no clear D. The CDR3 is 13 residues long. Germline V lookup: CDR1 MNHEY, CDR2 SMNVEV (reference sequence). V gave up 5 bases and J gave up 1 base, with 8 bases separating them.

The V and J genes are TRBV28 and TRBJ1-2; D is unclear. The CDR3 is made up of 13 amino acids. The V end was cut by 3 bases, the J end by 8 bases, with 13 bases between. Germline V gene lookup returns CDR1 MDHEN and CDR2 SYDVKM. This chain's CDR3 is CASSLRTAGGYTF. The DNA of the CDR3 is TGTGCCAGCAGTTTGAGGACGGCGGGGGGCTACACCTTC.

The chain uses TRBV3-1 (or the pseudogene TRBV3-2) and TRBJ2-7; no clear D. Germline lookup yields CDR1 LGHDT and CDR2 YNNKEL (reference sequence). With 1 base removed from V and 3 bases from J, the gap between germline ends came to 4 bases. The CDR3 extends over 12 amino acids. CDR3 sequence: CASSQGYYEQYF. Written as DNA, the CDR3 is TGTGCCAGCAGCCAAGGTTACTACGAGCAGTACTTC.

CDR3 residues: CASSTQTGRETQYF. The CDR3 region has the DNA TGTGCCAGCAGCACTCAGACAGGGCGAGAGACCCAGTACTTC. The chain uses TRBV11-3 and TRBJ2-5, with TRBD1 matching 7 bases. After removal of 5 bases from V and 4 bases from J, the junction contained 7 bases not matched to a gene. The germline CDR1 and CDR2 sequences are SGHNT and YENEEA. This CDR3 is 14 amino acids long.

The rearrangement joins TRBV18 to TRBJ1-4, with a weak D call TRBD1 (6 bases). This CDR3 is built from 15 residues. Trimming stripped 3 bases from V and 0 bases from J, with 8 bases between. Per the germline V gene, CDR1 is KGHSH and CDR2 is LQKENI. The CDR3 region has the DNA TGTGCCAGCTCACCGAGACAGGCAACTAATGAAAAACTGTTTTTT. Translated, it gives CASSPRQATNEKLFF.

V and J are TRBV28 and TRBJ2-7, with D tentatively TRBD2 (5 bases). Trimming removed 8 bases from V and 3 bases from J, with 11 bases in between. The germline CDR1 and CDR2 sequences are MDHEN and SYDVKM. This CDR3 is built from 12 residues. CDR3 loop: CASSTRGYEQYF. In DNA, the CDR3 is TGTGCCAGCTCTACCCGGGGCTACGAGCAGTACTTC.

This clone was picked up one time. This chain links TRBV10-3 with TRBJ2-5; D is perhaps TRBD2 (6 bases). V was clipped by 0 bases and J by 6 bases, with 11 bases between them. The CDR3 sequence is 14 residues long. Germline CDR1 ENHRY, CDR2 SYGVKD. CDR3 nucleotide sequence: TGTGCCATCAGTGAGTCCCGGGGAGGACAGACCCAGTACTTC. This encodes CAISESRGGQTQYF.

The chain joins TRBV9 to TRBJ2-5; 12 bases map to TRBD1. The V gene's germline CDR1 is SGDLS and CDR2 YYNGEE. The V gene end was trimmed by 3 bases and the J gene end by 4 bases; junction bases not matched to a gene: 7. The CDR3 length is 16 residues. The CDR3 DNA reads TGTGCCAGCAGCGGGGGACAGGGGGCTTGGGGAGAGACCCAGTACTTC. This encodes CASSGGQGAWGETQYF. Supplemented by reference TRBV9 and TRBJ2-5, the full variable domain reads DSGVTQTPKHLITATGQRVTLRCSPRSGDLSVYWYQQSLDQGLQFLIQYYNGEERAKGNILERFSAQQFPDLHSELNLSSLELGDSALYFCASSGGQGAWGETQYFGPGTRLLVL.

The V gene is TRBV19, the J gene TRBJ2-1; 11 nucleotides align to TRBD1. CDR1 is LNHDA, CDR2 SQIVND, per germline (reference sequence). V shed 6 bases and J 10 bases; nucleotides not matched to a gene: 8. The CDR3 spans 14 residues. CDR3 region: CASSLGQGAGEQFF. The CDR3 DNA reads TGTGCCAGTAGCCTCGGACAGGGGGCAGGAGAGCAGTTCTTC. Supplemented by reference TRBV19 and TRBJ2-1, the full variable domain reads DGGITQSPKYLFRKEGQNVTLSCEQNLNHDAMYWYRQDPGQGLRLIYYSQIVNDFQKGDIAEGYSVSREKKESFPLTVTSAQKNPTAFYLCASSLGQGAGEQFFGPGTRLTVL.

The chain employs TRBV10-3 and TRBJ2-2; D not resolved. Germline values: CDR1 ENHRY, CDR2 SYGVKD. This CDR3 contains 13 residues. V lost 7 bases to trimming and J lost 6 bases, with 12 bases between them. DNA of the CDR3: TGTGCCATCAACGGCAGGTCCCCCGGGGAGCTGTTTTTT. Residues: CAINGRSPGELFF.

V gene TRBV7-9 combines with J gene TRBJ2-1; 9 bases are a match to TRBD2. Unmatched junction bases numbered 8, after V lost 5 bases and J lost 6 bases. The length of the CDR3 is 15 residues. Germline CDR1 and CDR2: SEHNR and FQNEAQ (reference sequence). The CDR3 region has the DNA TGTGCCAGCAGCCCACCCGGGACTAGCAGCAATGAGCAGTTCTTC. It specifies CASSPPGTSSNEQFF.

The chain uses TRBV7-9 and TRBJ1-4; TRBD1 aligns across 9 bases. V shed 5 bases, J shed 8 bases, and the junction held 6 bases outside the gene matches. CDR1 is SEHNR, CDR2 FQNEAQ, per germline (reference sequence). This CDR3 region has 14 residues. CDR3 sequence (DNA): TGTGCCAGCAGCCTACAGGGGGCGGGAGAAAAACTGTTTTTT. This gives the protein CASSLQGAGEKLFF. Variable domain in full (rest from reference TRBV7-9 and TRBJ1-4): DTGVSQNPRHKITKRGQNVTFRCDPISEHNRLYWYRQTLGQGPEFLTYFQNEAQLEKSRLLSDRFSAERPKGSFSTLEIQRTEQGDSAMYLCASSLQGAGEKLFFGSGTQLSVL.

The chain uses TRBV20-1 and TRBJ2-7; perhaps TRBD2 as D (7 bases). V shed 3 bases and J shed 5 bases, with 14 bases lying between them. The CDR3 extends over 13 amino acids. CDR1 is DFQATT, CDR2 SNEGSKA, per germline (reference sequence). The CDR3 loop is CSASRGATDEQYF. CDR3 coding DNA: TGCAGTGCTAGTCGGGGGGCAACGGACGAGCAGTACTTC.

The V gene is TRBV5-1, the J gene TRBJ1-2, with D maybe TRBD1 (5 bases). CDR1 SGHRS and CDR2 YFSETQ come from the germline V gene. CDR3 length: 17 amino acids. With 4 bases removed from V and 2 bases from J, the gap between germline ends came to 21 bases. CDR3 nucleotide sequence: TGCGCCAGCAGCCTTTCCCCGGCGCAAGACAGAAACTATGGCTACACCTTC. Amino acids: CASSLSPAQDRNYGYTF.

V is TRBV6-5 and J is TRBJ2-3; 8 bases fit TRBD1. CDR1 is MNHEY and CDR2 is SVGAGI in the germline V gene. The CDR3 extends over 14 amino acids. Losses at the gene ends were 7 bases for V and 1 base for J; bases not matched to a gene: 4. As DNA, the CDR3 is TGTGCCAGCACCCTACAGGGGGGCACAGATACGCAGTATTTT. It specifies CASTLQGGTDTQYF.

The genes are TRBV6-1 and TRBJ1-2; no reliable D call. V was clipped by 3 bases and J by 13 bases, with 27 bases between them. This CDR3 has 16 residues. Germline assignment: CDR1 MNHNS and CDR2 SASEGT. The CDR3 protein is CASSERYLPLYGSGTF. The DNA of the CDR3 is TGTGCCAGCAGTGAGAGGTACCTTCCATTGTACGGAAGCGGCACCTTC.

The chain combines TRBV5-4 with TRBJ2-3, with 8 nucleotides matching TRBD2. The CDR3 spans 16 residues. V dropped 2 bases and J dropped 0; count of bases not matched to a gene: 5. The germline V gene has CDR1 SGHNT and CDR2 YYREEE (reference sequence). The CDR3 coding sequence is TGTGCCAGCAGCTTAGGGACTAGTATTAGCACAGATACGCAGTATTTT. Protein: CASSLGTSISTDTQYF.

V usage is TRBV4-2 and J usage is TRBJ2-6; TRBD1 matches 8 bases. The J segment lost 5 bases and the V segment lost 3 bases, leaving 12 bases of the junction unmatched. CDR1 is LGHNA, CDR2 YNFKEQ, per germline. This CDR3 has 18 amino acids. The CDR3 here is CASSQERQGSLRANVLTF. The CDR3 nucleotides are TGTGCCAGCAGCCAGGAGAGACAGGGGTCCCTCCGGGCCAACGTCCTGACTTTC.

Concerning this clone itself: Other DNA sequences in the same sample also yield this CDR3. The chain employs TRBV7-9 and TRBJ1-2; 7 bases fit TRBD1. Germline-derived CDR1 and CDR2 are SEHNR and FQNEAQ (reference sequence). This CDR3 has 13 residues. With V trimmed by 5 bases and J by 4 bases, 4 bases remained unmatched. The CDR3: CASSIQGSYGYTF. The CDR3, as DNA: TGTGCCAGCAGCATACAGGGGAGCTATGGCTACACCTTC.

The rearrangement joins TRBV29-1 to TRBJ2-5; 13 positions match TRBD2. This CDR3 is built from 13 residues. V lost 7 bases, J lost 2 bases, and 1 base stayed unmatched. CDR1 SQVTM and CDR2 ANQGSEA come from the germline V gene. CDR3 sequence: CSGTSGSQETQYF. The CDR3 nucleotides are TGCAGCGGGACTAGCGGGAGTCAAGAGACCCAGTACTTC. The full variable domain, its missing parts supplied by reference TRBV29-1 and TRBJ2-5, is SAVISQKPSRDICQRGTSLTIQCQVDSQVTMMFWYRQQPGQSLTLIATANQGSEATYESGFVIDKFPISRPNLTFSTLTVSNMSPEDSSIYLCSGTSGSQETQYFGPGTRLLVL.